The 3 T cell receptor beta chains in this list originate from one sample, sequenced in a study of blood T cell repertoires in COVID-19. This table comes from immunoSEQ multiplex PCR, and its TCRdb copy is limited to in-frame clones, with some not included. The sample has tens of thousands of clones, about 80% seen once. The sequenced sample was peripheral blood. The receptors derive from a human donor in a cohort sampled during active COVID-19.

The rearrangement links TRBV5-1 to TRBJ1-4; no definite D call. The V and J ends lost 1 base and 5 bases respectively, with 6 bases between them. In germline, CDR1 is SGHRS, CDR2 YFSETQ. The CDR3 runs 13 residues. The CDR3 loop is CASSLSQNEKLFF. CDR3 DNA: TGCGCCAGCAGCTTGTCACAGAATGAAAAACTGTTTTTT.

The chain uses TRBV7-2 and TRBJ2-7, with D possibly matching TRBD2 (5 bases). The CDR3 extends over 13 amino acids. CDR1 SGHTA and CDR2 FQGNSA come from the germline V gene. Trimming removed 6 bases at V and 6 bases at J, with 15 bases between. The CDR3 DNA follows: TGTGCCAGCAGTCTCTTAGAGGGTTCCGAGCAGTACTTC. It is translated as CASSLLEGSEQYF.

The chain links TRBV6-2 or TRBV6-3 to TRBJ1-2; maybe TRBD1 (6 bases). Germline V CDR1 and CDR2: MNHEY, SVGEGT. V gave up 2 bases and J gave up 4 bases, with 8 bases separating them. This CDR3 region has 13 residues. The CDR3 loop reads CASSYPDSYGYTF. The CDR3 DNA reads TGTGCCAGCAGTTACCCGGACAGCTATGGCTACACCTTC.